This T cell receptor beta chain was recovered during a study of Ad26.COV2.S vaccination and SARS-CoV-2 variants. General study results and limits: Placebo recipients trailed vaccine recipients in spike-specific TCR breadth.

Concerning this clone: Antigen unknown.

The CDR3 sequence is 15 residues long. In germline, CDR1 is SGHRS, CDR2 YFSETQ. V lost 4 bases to trimming and J lost 7 bases, with 18 bases between them. Treatment meaning: over 15 received Ad26.COV2.S at low or high dose, single or two shots; 5 received placebo; per-sample allocation not given. Sampling was done on day 63 after the first vaccine or placebo injection. At a Boston site, the person donating was an adult of 18-55 years. TCRdb keeps only in-frame clones here, not all; method: immunoSEQ multiplex PCR. The sample holds roughly 350,000 clones; around 89% are singletons and the top ten take roughly 5%.

V usage is TRBV5-1 and J usage is TRBJ2-1; D unresolved. Specimen: peripheral blood, collected in a trial of Ad26.COV2.S vaccine versus placebo. The receptor was isolated from a person between 18 and 65 years old who received the Ad26.COV2.S COVID-19 vaccine or a placebo. CDR3 protein: CASSDPAVVLNEQFF. The CDR3, as DNA: TGCGCCAGCAGCGACCCCGCCGTTGTGCTGAATGAGCAGTTCTTC.